Listed below are T cell receptor beta chains from one sample, sequenced in a study of regulatory T cells in long-lasting Graves disease. TCRdb processed the multiplex PCR reads anew with MiXCR; each CDR3 protein has one entry. This table has hundreds of thousands of distinct CDR3 sequences, roughly a sixth appearing once. Source: peripheral blood mononuclear cells (PBMCs), taken at new diagnosis, from a patient treated with antithyroid drugs. The receptors were gathered from a female donor with Graves disease. Both conserved end residues are part of each CDR3. Each record gives: CDR3 protein, CDR3 DNA, V gene, D gene, CDR3 length, J gene, clone size. A D gene is named only where the DNA matches it firmly. Clone sizes are given selectively: once, few, many, or a class where the clone is expanded.

CDR3 protein: CASSLSEYEQYF; CDR3 DNA: TGTGCCAGCAGCTTATCAGAGTACGAGCAGTACTTC; V gene: TRBV7-2; D gene: .; CDR3 length: 12; J gene: TRBJ2-7; clone size: many
CDR3 protein: CSAVTGQGKTGELFF; CDR3 DNA: TGCAGCGCTGTGACAGGACAGGGAAAAACCGGGGAGCTGTTTTTT; V gene: TRBV29-1; D gene: TRBD1; CDR3 length: 15; J gene: TRBJ2-2; clone size: .
CDR3 protein: CASGVNPEQFF; CDR3 DNA: TGTGCCAGCGGAGTTAACCCTGAGCAGTTCTTC; V gene: TRBV5-8; D gene: .; CDR3 length: 11; J gene: TRBJ2-1; clone size: many
CDR3 protein: CASSISAGWNQPQHF; CDR3 DNA: TGTGCCAGTAGTATAAGCGCCGGGTGGAATCAGCCCCAGCATTTT; V gene: TRBV19; D gene: .; CDR3 length: 15; J gene: TRBJ1-5; clone size: few
CDR3 protein: CSATTDRYGYTF; CDR3 DNA: TGCAGTGCTACCACAGATCGCTATGGCTACACCTTC; V gene: TRBV20-1; D gene: .; CDR3 length: 12; J gene: TRBJ1-2; clone size: many
CDR3 protein: CASRAGGWEETQYF; CDR3 DNA: TGTGCCAGCAGAGCGGGAGGCTGGGAAGAGACCCAGTACTTC; V gene: TRBV27; D gene: TRBD2; CDR3 length: 14; J gene: TRBJ2-5; clone size: many
CDR3 protein: CSARRVRHPQETQYF; CDR3 DNA: TGCAGTGCTAGAAGGGTCCGCCATCCTCAAGAGACCCAGTACTTC; V gene: TRBV20-1; D gene: .; CDR3 length: 15; J gene: TRBJ2-5; clone size: many
CDR3 protein: CASSWALRMGVGNTEAFF; CDR3 DNA: TGTGCCAGCAGTTGGGCCCTTAGAATGGGAGTGGGTAACACTGAAGCTTTCTTT; V gene: TRBV12-3/TRBV12-4; D gene: .; CDR3 length: 18; J gene: TRBJ1-1; clone size: many
CDR3 protein: CASSFQTGFGYTF; CDR3 DNA: TGTGCCAGCAGTTTTCAGACCGGGTTTGGCTACACCTTC; V gene: TRBV12-3/TRBV12-4; D gene: .; CDR3 length: 13; J gene: TRBJ1-2; clone size: many
CDR3 protein: CGSSYSITNYGYTF; CDR3 DNA: TGTGGCAGCAGTTACTCGATCACAAACTATGGCTACACCTTC; V gene: TRBV6-5; D gene: .; CDR3 length: 14; J gene: TRBJ1-2; clone size: .
CDR3 protein: CATSRNRDPVVEQYF; CDR3 DNA: TGTGCCACCAGCAGAAACCGGGACCCCGTGGTGGAGCAGTACTTC; V gene: TRBV15; D gene: .; CDR3 length: 15; J gene: TRBJ2-7; clone size: many
CDR3 protein: CASSESTGTPEAFF; CDR3 DNA: TGCGCCAGCAGTGAGTCCACCGGGACACCTGAAGCTTTCTTT; V gene: TRBV10-1; D gene: .; CDR3 length: 14; J gene: TRBJ1-1; clone size: few
CDR3 protein: CASSLPDRAYYEQYF; CDR3 DNA: TGTGCCAGCAGCTTGCCGGACAGGGCATACTACGAGCAGTACTTC; V gene: TRBV5-5; D gene: TRBD1; CDR3 length: 15; J gene: TRBJ2-7; clone size: .
CDR3 protein: CSVGRYSYNEQFF; CDR3 DNA: TGCAGCGTTGGGCGATACTCCTACAATGAGCAGTTCTTC; V gene: TRBV29-1; D gene: .; CDR3 length: 13; J gene: TRBJ2-1; clone size: many
CDR3 protein: CASSLAGGLFSGELFF; CDR3 DNA: TGTGCCAGCAGCTTAGCCGGGGGGTTATTCTCCGGGGAGCTGTTTTTT; V gene: TRBV7-2; D gene: TRBD2; CDR3 length: 16; J gene: TRBJ2-2; clone size: .
CDR3 protein: CASSDSTGRGQPQHF; CDR3 DNA: TGTGCCAGCAGTGATTCGACAGGGAGGGGTCAGCCCCAGCATTTT; V gene: TRBV6-2/TRBV6-3; D gene: TRBD1; CDR3 length: 15; J gene: TRBJ1-5; clone size: .
CDR3 protein: CASSVGGGANNEQFF; CDR3 DNA: TGTGCCAGCAGCGTAGGAGGGGGGGCGAACAATGAGCAGTTCTTC; V gene: TRBV9; D gene: .; CDR3 length: 15; J gene: TRBJ2-1; clone size: many
CDR3 protein: CASSLGLGGYNQPQHF; CDR3 DNA: TGTGCCAGCAGTTTAGGGCTAGGGGGCTACAATCAGCCCCAGCATTTT; V gene: TRBV28; D gene: TRBD1; CDR3 length: 16; J gene: TRBJ1-5; clone size: many
CDR3 protein: CASSSDRLSTGTQYF; CDR3 DNA: TGTGCCAGCAGCTCTGACAGGCTGAGCACAGGTACGCAGTATTTT; V gene: TRBV12-3/TRBV12-4; D gene: .; CDR3 length: 15; J gene: TRBJ2-3; clone size: .
CDR3 protein: CASSDGISTDTQYF; CDR3 DNA: TGTGCCAGCAGTGATGGCATCAGCACAGATACGCAGTATTTT; V gene: TRBV6-4; D gene: .; CDR3 length: 14; J gene: TRBJ2-3; clone size: few
CDR3 protein: CASSLDSLGQPQHF; CDR3 DNA: TGTGCCAGCAGTCTGGACAGTCTGGGTCAGCCCCAGCATTTT; V gene: TRBV12-3/TRBV12-4; D gene: .; CDR3 length: 14; J gene: TRBJ1-5; clone size: many
CDR3 protein: CASGQGARTETFF; CDR3 DNA: TGTGCCAGTGGACAGGGGGCCCGCACTGAAACTTTCTTT; V gene: TRBV19; D gene: TRBD1; CDR3 length: 13; J gene: TRBJ1-1; clone size: .